This T cell receptor beta chain was found in a study of OX40 agonist ivuxolimab in advanced cancers. Only in-frame clones appear in the TCRdb table, and some are missing; sequencing was by immunoSEQ multiplex PCR. The profile shows about 86,000 clones, around nine tenths of them singletons. The CDR3 contains 15 residues. Germline V gene data show CDR1 as MDHEN and CDR2 as SYDVKM. Losses at the gene ends were 2 bases for V and 6 bases for J; bases not matched to a gene: 6. This receptor was identified in an adult with an advanced solid tumor such as melanoma, head and neck, liver or kidney cancer. Sequenced here: CD4+ or CD8+ T cells sorted from blood, sampled in a trial of the OX40 agonist ivuxolimab. The chain couples TRBV28 to TRBJ1-1; 10 bases fit TRBD1. The CDR3, as DNA: TGTGCCAGCAGTTTAGGCGGACAGGGGGAGTCTGAAGCTTTCTTT. Amino acids: CASSLGGQGESEAFF.